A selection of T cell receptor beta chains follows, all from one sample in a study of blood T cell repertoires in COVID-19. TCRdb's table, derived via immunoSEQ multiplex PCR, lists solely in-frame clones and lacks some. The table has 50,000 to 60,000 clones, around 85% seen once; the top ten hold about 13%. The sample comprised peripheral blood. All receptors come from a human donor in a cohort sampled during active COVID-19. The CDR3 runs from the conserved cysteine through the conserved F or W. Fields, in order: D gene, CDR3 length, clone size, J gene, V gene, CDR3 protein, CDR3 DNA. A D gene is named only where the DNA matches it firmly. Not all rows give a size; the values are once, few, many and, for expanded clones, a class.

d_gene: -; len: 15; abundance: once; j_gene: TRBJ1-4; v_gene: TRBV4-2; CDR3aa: CASSQEMGGNEKLFF; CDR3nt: TGTGCCAGCAGCCAAGAAATGGGGGGGAATGAAAAACTGTTTTTT
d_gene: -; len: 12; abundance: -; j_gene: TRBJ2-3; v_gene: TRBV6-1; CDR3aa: CASSELTGTEYF; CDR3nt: TGTGCCAGCAGTGAACTGACAGGTACGGAGTATTTT
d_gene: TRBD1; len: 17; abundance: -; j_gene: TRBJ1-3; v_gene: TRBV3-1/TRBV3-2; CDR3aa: CASSQGTGGASGNTIYF; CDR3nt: TGTGCCAGCAGCCAAGGGACAGGGGGCGCCTCTGGAAACACCATATATTTT
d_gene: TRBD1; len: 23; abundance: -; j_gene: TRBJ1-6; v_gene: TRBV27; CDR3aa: CASSTQRTGGRVRLSSYNSPLHF; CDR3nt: TGTGCCAGCAGTACCCAAAGGACAGGGGGCCGAGTACGGTTAAGCTCCTATAATTCACCCCTCCACTTT
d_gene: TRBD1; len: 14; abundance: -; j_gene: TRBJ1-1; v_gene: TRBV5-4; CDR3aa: CASSTWTGNTEAFF; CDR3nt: TGTGCCAGCAGCACCTGGACAGGGAACACTGAAGCTTTCTTT
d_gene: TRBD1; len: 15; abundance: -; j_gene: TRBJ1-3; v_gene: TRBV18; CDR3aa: CASSAQTGSGNTIYF; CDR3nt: TGTGCCAGCTCAGCCCAGACAGGGTCTGGAAACACCATATATTTT
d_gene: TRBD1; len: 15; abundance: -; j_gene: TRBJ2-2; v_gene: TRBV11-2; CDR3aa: CASSLEGQVTGELFF; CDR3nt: TGTGCCAGCAGCTTAGAGGGACAGGTCACCGGGGAGCTGTTTTTT
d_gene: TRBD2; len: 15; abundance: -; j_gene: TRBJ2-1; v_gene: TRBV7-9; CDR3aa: CASSLDSGRDNEQFF; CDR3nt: TGTGCCAGCAGCTTAGATAGCGGGAGGGACAATGAGCAGTTCTTC
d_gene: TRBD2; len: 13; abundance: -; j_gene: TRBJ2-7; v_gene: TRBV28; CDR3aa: CASNLAGFYEQYF; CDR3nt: TGTGCCAGCAATCTAGCGGGGTTCTACGAGCAGTACTTC
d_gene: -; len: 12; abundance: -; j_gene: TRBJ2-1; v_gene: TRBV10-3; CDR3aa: CAISVAGNEQFF; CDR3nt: TGTGCCATCAGTGTGGCGGGCAATGAGCAGTTCTTC
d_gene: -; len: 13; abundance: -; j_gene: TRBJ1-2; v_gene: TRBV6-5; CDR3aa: CASKDGVGGGYTF; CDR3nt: TGTGCCAGCAAGGACGGGGTAGGAGGCGGCTACACCTTC
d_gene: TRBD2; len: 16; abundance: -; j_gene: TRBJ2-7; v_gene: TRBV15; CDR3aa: CATSRDPGTSRGEQYF; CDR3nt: TGTGCCACCAGCAGAGATCCGGGGACTAGTCGCGGCGAGCAGTACTTC
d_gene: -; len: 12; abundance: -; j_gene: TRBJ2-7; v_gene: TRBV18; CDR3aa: CASSVLFYEQYF; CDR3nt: TGTGCCAGCTCCGTCCTTTTTTACGAGCAGTACTTC
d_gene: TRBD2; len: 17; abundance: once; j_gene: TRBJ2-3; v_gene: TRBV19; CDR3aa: CASSIHTSGSSTDTQYF; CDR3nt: TGTGCCAGTAGTATCCATACTAGCGGGAGTAGCACAGATACGCAGTATTTT
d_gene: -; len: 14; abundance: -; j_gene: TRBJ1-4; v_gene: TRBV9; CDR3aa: CASSVESGNEKLFF; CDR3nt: TGTGCCAGCAGCGTAGAGTCGGGGAATGAAAAACTGTTTTTT
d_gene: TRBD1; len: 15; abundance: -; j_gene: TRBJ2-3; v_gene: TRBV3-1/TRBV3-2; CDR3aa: CASSHRQGNTDTQYF; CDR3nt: TGTGCCAGCAGCCACCGACAGGGTAACACAGATACGCAGTATTTT
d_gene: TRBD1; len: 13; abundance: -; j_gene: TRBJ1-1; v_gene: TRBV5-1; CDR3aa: CASRQGLNTEAFF; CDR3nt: TGCGCCAGCCGACAGGGCTTGAACACTGAAGCTTTCTTT
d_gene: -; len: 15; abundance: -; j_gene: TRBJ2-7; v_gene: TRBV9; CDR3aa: CASSGAGLSSGEQYF; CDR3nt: TGTGCCAGCAGCGGCGCGGGACTTTCATCGGGCGAGCAGTACTTC
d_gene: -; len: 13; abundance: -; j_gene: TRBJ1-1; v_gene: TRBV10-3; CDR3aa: CAISDRGNTEAFF; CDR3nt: TGTGCCATCAGTGACAGGGGGAACACTGAAGCTTTCTTT